The next 23 T cell receptor beta chains were all read from a single sample in a study of monozygotic twins with inflammatory bowel disease. Reprocessing the 5' RACE reads, TCRdb reports a single entry for every CDR3 protein and omits DNA. This sample's table reports approximately 400,000 distinct CDR3 sequences. Sequences were obtained from blood. These receptors all stem from a human donor with ulcerative colitis or Crohn's disease, or a healthy co-twin of an affected twin (not recorded which).

This chain's CDR3 is CASSQTRVSYNEQFF. The chain combines TRBV3-1 with TRBJ2-1; the D call from TCRdb, TRBD2, cannot be confirmed without DNA. This CDR3 has 15 residues. The germline gives CDR1 LGHDT, CDR2 YNNKEL (reference sequence).

The chain is built from TRBV5-1 and TRBJ2-5; there is no DNA to check the TCRdb D call of TRBD1. The CDR3 spans 14 residues. Germline V gene lookup returns CDR1 SGHRS and CDR2 YFSETQ. CDR3 sequence: CASSDRSQGETQYF. Together with reference TRBV5-1 and TRBJ2-5, the CDR3 gives the full variable domain: KAGVTQTPRYLIKTRGQQVTLSCSPISGHRSVSWYQQTPGQGLQFLFEYFSETQRNKGNFPGRFSGRQFSNSRSEMNVSTLELGDSALYLCASSDRSQGETQYFGPGTRLLVL.

The chain couples TRBV19 to TRBJ1-5; no DNA is available, so the TRBD1 call from TCRdb remains unchecked. The CDR3 is made up of 18 amino acids. From germline, CDR1 is LNHDA and CDR2 SQIVND (reference sequence). The chain's CDR3 is CASRTGQGQGTGNQPQHF.

The rearrangement joins TRBV18 to TRBJ2-5; TCRdb lists TRBD1, though no DNA is available to test this call. Germline CDR1 reads KGHSH; CDR2 reads LQKENI. The CDR3 spans 15 residues. The CDR3 reads CASSPPTGRGETQYF. Using reference TRBV18 and TRBJ2-5 for the parts outside the CDR3, the full variable domain is NAGVMQNPRHLVRRRGQEARLRCSPMKGHSHVYWYRQLPEEGLKFMVYLQKENIIDESGMPKERFSAEFPKEGPSILRIQQVVRGDSAAYFCASSPPTGRGETQYFGPGTRLLVL.

The J gene is TRBJ2-2, the V gene TRBV29-1. CDR1 and CDR2 from the germline V gene are SQVTM and ANQGSEA. The CDR3 length is 14 residues. CDR3 protein: CSVVSNRATGELFF.

This chain uses TRBV19 with TRBJ1-1. Germline V lookup: CDR1 LNHDA, CDR2 SQIVND (reference sequence). The CDR3 length is 11 residues. The CDR3 loop reads CAGSRGTEAFF.

This chain joins TRBV18 and TRBJ1-1; TCRdb indicates TRBD1, and absent DNA this call remains unverified. Germline CDR1 KGHSH, CDR2 LQKENI. CDR3 length: 13 residues. Here the CDR3 reads CASSRNRDSEAFF.

This chain's CDR3 is CASSRGLAGAGELFF. The V call is TRBV27, the J call TRBJ2-2; the TCRdb call, TRBD2, lacks DNA for checking. There are 15 residues in the CDR3. Germline V gene lookup returns CDR1 MNHEY and CDR2 SMNVEV (reference sequence).

The chain carries TRBV15 and TRBJ2-1. Germline CDR1 LNHNV, CDR2 YYDKDF (reference sequence). This CDR3 has 17 residues. This CDR3 is CATSRDQGGASYNEQFF. The complete variable domain, with remaining parts taken from reference TRBV15 and TRBJ2-1, reads DAMVIQNPRYQVTQFGKPVTLSCSQTLNHNVMYWYQQKSSQAPKLLFHYYDKDFNNEADTPDNFQSRRPNTSFCFLDIRSPGLGDTAMYLCATSRDQGGASYNEQFFGPGTRLTVL.

V is TRBV6-2 or TRBV6-3 and J is TRBJ1-1; the TCRdb D gene call, TRBD1, has no DNA to confirm it. The CDR3 totals 13 residues. Germline CDR1 reads MNHEY; CDR2 reads SVGEGT. CDR3 residues: CASSFQGQTEAFF.

This rearrangement joins TRBV6-5 to TRBJ1-5; the TRBD1 assignment by TCRdb is unverifiable without DNA. Germline V gene sequence: CDR1 MNHEY, CDR2 SVGAGI. There are 12 residues in the CDR3. CDR3 residues: CASWTVNQPQHF.

The chain uses TRBV29-1 and TRBJ1-2. Per germline, CDR1 SQVTM and CDR2 ANQGSEA. There are 13 residues in the CDR3. CDR3: CSVILGDNYGYTF.

This rearrangement joins TRBV19 to TRBJ2-1; TCRdb outputs TRBD1, but without DNA this stays unchecked. Germline V CDR1 and CDR2: LNHDA, SQIVND (reference sequence). The CDR3 has 13 amino acids. The CDR3 loop is CASSYASGNEQFF.

The chain couples TRBV29-1 to TRBJ2-1; no DNA is available, so the TRBD2 call from TCRdb remains unchecked. CDR1 is SQVTM, CDR2 ANQGSEA, per germline. There are 15 residues in the CDR3. CDR3 in amino acids: CSVGPGLAVTNEQFF.

The J gene is TRBJ1-1, the V gene TRBV3-1; TCRdb's assignment of TRBD1 cannot be checked, as there is no DNA. CDR1 is LGHDT and CDR2 is YNNKEL in the germline V gene (reference sequence). This CDR3 contains 14 residues. This CDR3 reads CASSRGQGRTEAFF.

The chain links TRBV29-1 to TRBJ2-2. The CDR3 covers 13 residues. Germline lookup yields CDR1 SQVTM and CDR2 ANQGSEA. The CDR3 sequence is CSVVLQNTGELFF.

The V call is TRBV20-1, the J call TRBJ2-1; TCRdb designates TRBD2, a call that cannot be tested without DNA. The CDR3 is 12 residues long. Germline loops: CDR1 DFQATT, CDR2 SNEGSKA (reference sequence). The CDR3 loop reads CSALSGLNEQFF.

J is TRBJ1-1 and V is TRBV28. This CDR3 has 16 amino acids. Germline CDR1 is MDHEN and CDR2 is SYDVKM. CDR3 protein: CASTRGGPQPNTEAFF.

The CDR3 region is CASSLVTAGATYNEQFF. The J gene is TRBJ2-1, the V gene TRBV5-1; TCRdb outputs TRBD1, but without DNA this stays unchecked. The CDR3 runs to 17 residues. Germline lookup yields CDR1 SGHRS and CDR2 YFSETQ.

The genes are TRBV6-2 or TRBV6-3 and TRBJ1-5; absent DNA, TCRdb's TRBD1 call cannot be checked. Germline V gene lookup returns CDR1 MNHEY and CDR2 SVGEGT. This CDR3 region has 15 residues. CDR3 in amino acids: CASSWGQGWNQPQHF.

This rearrangement joins TRBV7-2 to TRBJ1-2. The CDR3 spans 15 residues. Germline V gene sequence: CDR1 SGHTA, CDR2 FQGNSA. This CDR3 is CASSLLSKANYGYTF.

The genes are TRBV5-1 and TRBJ2-5. In germline, CDR1 is SGHRS, CDR2 YFSETQ. This CDR3 has 12 residues. This CDR3 is CASSSQQETQYF.

The genes are TRBV6-6 and TRBJ1-4. CDR1 MNHNY and CDR2 SVGAGI come from the germline V gene (reference sequence). The CDR3 is made up of 14 amino acids. The CDR3 is CASRPSGEGEKLFF.